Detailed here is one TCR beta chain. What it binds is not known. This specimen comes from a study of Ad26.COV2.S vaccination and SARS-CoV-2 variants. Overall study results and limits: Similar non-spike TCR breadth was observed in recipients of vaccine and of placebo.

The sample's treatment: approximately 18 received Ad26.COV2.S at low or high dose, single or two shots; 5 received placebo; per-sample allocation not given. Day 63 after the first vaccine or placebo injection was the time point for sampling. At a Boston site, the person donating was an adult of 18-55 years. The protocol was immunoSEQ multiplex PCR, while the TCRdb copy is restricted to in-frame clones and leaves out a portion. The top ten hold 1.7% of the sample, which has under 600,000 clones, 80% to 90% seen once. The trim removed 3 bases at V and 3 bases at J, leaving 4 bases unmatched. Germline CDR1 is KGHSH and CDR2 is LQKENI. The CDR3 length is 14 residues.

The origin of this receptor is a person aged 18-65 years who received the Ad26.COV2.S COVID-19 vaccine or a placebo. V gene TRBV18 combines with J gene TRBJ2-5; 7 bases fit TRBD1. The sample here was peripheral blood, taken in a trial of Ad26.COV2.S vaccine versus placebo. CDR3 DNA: TGTGCCAGCTCACCCCCCGACAGGGAAGAGACCCAGTACTTC. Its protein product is CASSPPDREETQYF.